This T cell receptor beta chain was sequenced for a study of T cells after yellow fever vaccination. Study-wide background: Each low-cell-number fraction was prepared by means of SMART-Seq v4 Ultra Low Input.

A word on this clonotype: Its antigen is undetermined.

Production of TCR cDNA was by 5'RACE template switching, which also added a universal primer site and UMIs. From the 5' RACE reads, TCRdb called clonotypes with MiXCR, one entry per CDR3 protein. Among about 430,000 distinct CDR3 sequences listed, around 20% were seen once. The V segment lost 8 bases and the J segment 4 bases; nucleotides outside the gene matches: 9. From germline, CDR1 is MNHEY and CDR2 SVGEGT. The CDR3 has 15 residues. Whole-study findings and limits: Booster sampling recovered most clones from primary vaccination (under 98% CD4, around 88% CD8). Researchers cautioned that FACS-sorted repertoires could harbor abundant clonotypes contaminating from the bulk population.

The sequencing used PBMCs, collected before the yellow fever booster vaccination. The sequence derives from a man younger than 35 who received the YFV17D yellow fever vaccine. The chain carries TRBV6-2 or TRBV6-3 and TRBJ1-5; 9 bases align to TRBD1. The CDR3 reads CASAAATGGNQPQHF. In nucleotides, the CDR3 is TGTGCCAGCGCTGCGGCGACAGGGGGTAATCAGCCCCAGCATTTT.